This T cell receptor beta chain derives from a study of blood T cell repertoires in COVID-19. The wider study: The United States, Italy and Spain were the sources of the acute and convalescent COVID-19 samples.

Clones were read by immunoSEQ multiplex PCR, and TCRdb kept only the in-frame ones, dropping some. The table has under 250,000 clones, about four fifths seen once. Patients in Seattle were enrolled during active infection, then followed longitudinally. Trimming shortened V by 5 bases and J by 1 base, and 14 bases separated the two germline ends. The CDR3 covers 15 residues. CDR1 is SGHVS and CDR2 is FQNEAQ in the germline V gene. J is TRBJ1-1 and V is TRBV7-8, with TRBD1 as a possible D gene (5 bases). Sequencing was performed on peripheral blood. The TCR sequence derives from a woman in her thirties or forties with COVID-19, enrolled during active disease. The CDR3 spells CASSLEARANTEAFF. In DNA, the CDR3 is TGTGCCAGCAGCCTCGAGGCCAGGGCGAACACTGAAGCTTTCTTT.